This TCR beta chain is from a study of human T cells and chemical hapten exposure. Study results and caveats: Relative to controls, expanded TCRs formed significantly more large CDR3 similarity clusters. TCRs at high frequency, those above 1 in 1000, did not change with DPC sensitization.

Time point meaning: patch test 1, 2 weeks after DPC sensitization. This sample's treatment: therapeutic diphenylcyclopropenone sensitization with weekly scalp DPC. Participating donors were patients with alopecia, aged 18 to 70 years, considered appropriate candidates for DPC. Separate cDNA molecules received unique molecular identifiers, which the library attached to them. Each CDR3 protein gets one entry after TCRdb re-called the RACE reads with MiXCR. The top ten clones hold approximately 3% of a sample with approximately 70,000 distinct CDR3 sequences, more than 8% of them seen once. The CDR3 sequence is 15 residues long. Trimming removed 4 bases from V and 6 bases from J; junction bases left unmatched: 3. Looked up from germline, CDR1 is SNHLY and CDR2 is FYNNEI. On this clonotype itself: Its specificity is unknown.

The origin of this receptor is a woman aged 40 to 50 with alopecia areata. Some clones in this sample may be carry-over from other donors' samples. Sequencing used whole blood, obtained in connection with sensitization to the hapten diphenylcyclopropenone (DPC). This chain uses TRBV2 with TRBJ2-3, with TRBD2 identical over 14 bases. The CDR3 protein is CASSVTSGGADTQYF. In nucleotides, the CDR3 is TGTGCCAGCAGTGTGACTAGCGGGGGGGCGGATACGCAGTATTTT.